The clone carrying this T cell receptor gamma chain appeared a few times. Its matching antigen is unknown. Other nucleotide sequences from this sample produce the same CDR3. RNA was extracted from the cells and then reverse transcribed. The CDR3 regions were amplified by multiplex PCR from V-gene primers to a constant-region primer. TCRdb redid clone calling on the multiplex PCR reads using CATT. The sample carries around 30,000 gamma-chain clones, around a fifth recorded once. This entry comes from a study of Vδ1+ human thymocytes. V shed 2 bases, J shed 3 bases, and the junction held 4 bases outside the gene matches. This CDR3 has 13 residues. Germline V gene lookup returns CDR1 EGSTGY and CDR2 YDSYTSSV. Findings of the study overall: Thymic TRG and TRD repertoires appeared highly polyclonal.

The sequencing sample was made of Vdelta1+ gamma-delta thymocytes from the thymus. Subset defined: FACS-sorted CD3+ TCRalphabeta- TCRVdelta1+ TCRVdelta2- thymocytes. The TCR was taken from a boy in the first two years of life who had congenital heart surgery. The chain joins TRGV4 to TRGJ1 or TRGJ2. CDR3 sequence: CATWDEGYYKKLF. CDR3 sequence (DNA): TGTGCCACCTGGGATGAAGGTTATTATAAGAAACTCTTT.